A single T cell receptor beta chain is shown here with its context. The antigen is not known. TCRdb's copy holds only in-frame clones and misses some; the assay was immunoSEQ multiplex PCR. The profile shows over 80,000 clones, around 91% of them singletons. The sample belongs to a study of graft-versus-host responses after intestinal transplantation. Overall study findings and caveats: Individuals who had graft-donor T cell macrochimerism had allografts that showed high graft-versus-host to host-versus-graft clonal ratios.

The CDR3 consists of 16 residues. V gave up 3 bases and J gave up 3 bases, with 14 bases separating them. Germline CDR1 and CDR2: MNHEY and SVGAGI. This clonotype was sampled from a human donor who was the organ donor for an intestinal transplant. V usage is TRBV6-5 and J usage is TRBJ2-2; D perhaps matches TRBD2 (7 bases). The sample was unstimulated CD4+ T cells sorted from spleen or lymph node cells, taken before transplant. The CDR3, as DNA: TGTGCCAGCAGTTATAGTGGGGGGGCCGACACCGGGGAGCTGTTTTTT. Residues: CASSYSGGADTGELFF.